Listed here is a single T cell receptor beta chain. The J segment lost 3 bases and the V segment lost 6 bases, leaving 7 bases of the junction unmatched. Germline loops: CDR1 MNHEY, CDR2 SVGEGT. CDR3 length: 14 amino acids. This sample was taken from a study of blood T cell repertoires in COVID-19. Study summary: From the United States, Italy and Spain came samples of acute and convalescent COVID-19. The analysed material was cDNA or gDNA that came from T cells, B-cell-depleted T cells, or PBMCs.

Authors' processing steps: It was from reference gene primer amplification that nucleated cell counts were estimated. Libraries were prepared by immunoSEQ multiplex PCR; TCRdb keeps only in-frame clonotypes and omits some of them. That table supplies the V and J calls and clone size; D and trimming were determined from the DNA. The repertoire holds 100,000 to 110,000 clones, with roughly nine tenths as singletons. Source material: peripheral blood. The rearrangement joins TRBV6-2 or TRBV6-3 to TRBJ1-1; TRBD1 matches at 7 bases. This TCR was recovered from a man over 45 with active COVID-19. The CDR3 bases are TGTGCCAGCAGCGACAGGGTTGGAGACACTGAAGCTTTCTTT. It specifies CASSDRVGDTEAFF.